This record concerns one TCR beta chain sequence. The length of the CDR3 is 15 residues. Germline V gene sequence: CDR1 SGDLS, CDR2 YYNGEE. The V end was cut by 0 bases, the J end by 7 bases, with 16 bases between. The data were taken from a study of shared clonotypes between healthy human individuals. Here immunoSEQ multiplex PCR was the method, and the copy in TCRdb shows in-frame clones only, minus some. Of about 510,000 clones in the sample, 90% to 96% were seen once. Source material: naive CD4+ T cells sorted from blood. As for subset: CD45RA+ positively selected. V is TRBV9 and J is TRBJ2-5; D unclear. This TCR was sampled from a woman in her 30s in good health. The CDR3 here is CASSVDSDATGTQYF. The CDR3 coding sequence is TGTGCCAGCAGCGTAGACTCCGACGCGACGGGGACCCAGTACTTC.